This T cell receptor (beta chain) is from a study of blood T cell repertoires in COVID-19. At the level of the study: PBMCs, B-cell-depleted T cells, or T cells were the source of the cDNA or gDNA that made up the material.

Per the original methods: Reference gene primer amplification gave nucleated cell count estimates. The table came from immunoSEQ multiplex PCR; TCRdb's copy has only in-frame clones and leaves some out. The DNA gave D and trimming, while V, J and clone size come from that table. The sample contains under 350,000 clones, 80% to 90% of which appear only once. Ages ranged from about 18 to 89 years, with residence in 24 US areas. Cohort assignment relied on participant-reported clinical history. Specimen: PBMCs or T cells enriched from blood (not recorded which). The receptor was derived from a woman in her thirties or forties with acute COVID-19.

CDR3 in amino acids: CASSQGRIAGPGDTQYF. The CDR3 nucleotides are TGCGCCAGCAGCCAAGGGAGAATAGCGGGGCCGGGGGATACGCAGTATTTT. This chain uses TRBV4-1 with TRBJ2-3; 8 bases line up with TRBD2. Germline V gene sequence: CDR1 MGHRA, CDR2 YSYEKL. There are 17 residues in the CDR3. V gave up 1 base and J gave up 6 bases; unmatched junction bases: 12.